This entry features one T cell receptor (beta chain) sequence. This table comes from immunoSEQ multiplex PCR, and its TCRdb copy is limited to in-frame clones, with some not included. The sample consists of 90,000 to 150,000 clones, 85% to 90% of them appearing once. The sample is drawn from a study of control samples from healthy donors and cancer patients. This CDR3 has 11 residues. V was cut by 0 bases and J by 9 bases, with 3 bases left in between. The germline V gene has CDR1 GTSNPN and CDR2 SVGIG (reference sequence). Sequencing used blood. The TCR was taken from a man aged 25 to 40 in good health. The chain carries TRBV30 and TRBJ1-6, with D unclear. CDR3 amino acids: CAWSVGSPLHF. Written as DNA, the CDR3 is TGTGCCTGGAGTGTAGGTTCACCCCTCCACTTT.